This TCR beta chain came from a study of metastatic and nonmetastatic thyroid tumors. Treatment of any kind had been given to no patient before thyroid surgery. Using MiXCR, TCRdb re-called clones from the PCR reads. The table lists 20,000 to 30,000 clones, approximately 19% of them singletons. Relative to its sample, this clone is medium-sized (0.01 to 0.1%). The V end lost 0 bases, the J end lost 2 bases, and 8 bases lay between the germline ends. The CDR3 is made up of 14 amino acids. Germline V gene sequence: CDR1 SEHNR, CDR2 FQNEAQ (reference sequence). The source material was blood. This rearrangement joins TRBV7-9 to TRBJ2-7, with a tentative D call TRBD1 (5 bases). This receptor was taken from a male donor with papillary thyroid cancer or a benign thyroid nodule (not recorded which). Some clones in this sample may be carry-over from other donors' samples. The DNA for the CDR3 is TGTGCCAGCAGCTTAGCAGGGGCGGCCTACGAGCAGTACTTC. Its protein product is CASSLAGAAYEQYF. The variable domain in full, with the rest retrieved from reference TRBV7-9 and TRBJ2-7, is DTGVSQNPRHKITKRGQNVTFRCDPISEHNRLYWYRQTLGQGPEFLTYFQNEAQLEKSRLLSDRFSAERPKGSFSTLEIQRTEQGDSAMYLCASSLAGAAYEQYFGPGTRLTVT.